Sequencing of this T cell receptor beta chain was carried out in a study of preoperative IRX-2 immunotherapy in early breast cancer. The assay was immunoSEQ multiplex PCR, and TCRdb's table has in-frame clones only and misses some. The table lists 30,000 to 35,000 clones, about 95% of them singletons, with about 6.8% in the top ten. Documented treatment: preoperative locoregional IRX-2 cytokine immunotherapy. Patients received preoperative, locoregional IRX-2 cytokine immunotherapy in a phase Ib study. Germline assignment: CDR1 SGHNT and CDR2 YYREEE (reference sequence). V was pared by 3 bases and J by 4 bases, with 2 bases of the junction left unmatched. This CDR3 contains 13 residues.

The TCR sequence derives from a human donor with breast cancer. Sample collection was performed from a patient treated with IRX-2 immunotherapy. J is TRBJ1-1 and V is TRBV5-4; 8 positions agree with TRBD1. The CDR3 here is CASSSRGRTEAFF. The CDR3 coding sequence is TGTGCCAGCAGCTCCAGGGGGCGCACTGAAGCTTTCTTT.